Sequencing of this T cell receptor (beta chain) was carried out in a study of blood T cell repertoires in COVID-19. For the study at large: The United States, Italy and Spain supplied acute and convalescent COVID-19 samples. The analysed material was cDNA or gDNA that came from T cells, B-cell-depleted T cells, or PBMCs.

J was trimmed by 6 bases and V by 5 bases; bases with no gene match: 11. The germline V gene encodes CDR1 SEHNR and CDR2 FQNEAQ (reference sequence). The CDR3 contains 15 residues. The assay was immunoSEQ multiplex PCR, and TCRdb's table has in-frame clones only and misses some. In the table there are about 60,000 clones, 88% of which are singletons. The TCR originated in a man aged 50 to 59 with active COVID-19. The chain couples TRBV7-9 to TRBJ1-1; 8 bases are shared with TRBD1. Sequenced material: peripheral blood. DNA for the CDR3: TGTGCCAGCAGCCTTGACGACAGGGGCGAGGCTGAAGCTTTCTTT. Amino acids: CASSLDDRGEAEAFF.